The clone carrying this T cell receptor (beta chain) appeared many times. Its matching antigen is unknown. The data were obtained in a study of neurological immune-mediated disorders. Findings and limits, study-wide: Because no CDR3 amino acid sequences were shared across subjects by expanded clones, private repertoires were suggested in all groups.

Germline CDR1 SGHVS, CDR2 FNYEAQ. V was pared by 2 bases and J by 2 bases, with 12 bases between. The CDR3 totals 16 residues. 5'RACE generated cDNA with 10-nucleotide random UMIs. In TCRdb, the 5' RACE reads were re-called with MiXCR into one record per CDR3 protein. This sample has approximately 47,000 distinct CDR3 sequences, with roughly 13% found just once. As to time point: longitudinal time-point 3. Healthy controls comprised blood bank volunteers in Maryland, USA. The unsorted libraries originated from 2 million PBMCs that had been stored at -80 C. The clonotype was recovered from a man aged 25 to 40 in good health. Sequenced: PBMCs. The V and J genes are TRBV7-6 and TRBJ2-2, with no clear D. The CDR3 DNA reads TGTGCCAGCAGCTTACCGTTAGTCGGTAACACCGGGGAGCTGTTTTTT. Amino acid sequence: CASSLPLVGNTGELFF. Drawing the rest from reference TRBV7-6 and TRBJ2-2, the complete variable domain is GAGVSQSPRYKVTKRGQDVALRCDPISGHVSLYWYRQALGQGPEFLTYFNYEAQQDKSGLPNDRFSAERPEGSISTLTIQRTEQRDSAMYRCASSLPLVGNTGELFFGEGSRLTVL.